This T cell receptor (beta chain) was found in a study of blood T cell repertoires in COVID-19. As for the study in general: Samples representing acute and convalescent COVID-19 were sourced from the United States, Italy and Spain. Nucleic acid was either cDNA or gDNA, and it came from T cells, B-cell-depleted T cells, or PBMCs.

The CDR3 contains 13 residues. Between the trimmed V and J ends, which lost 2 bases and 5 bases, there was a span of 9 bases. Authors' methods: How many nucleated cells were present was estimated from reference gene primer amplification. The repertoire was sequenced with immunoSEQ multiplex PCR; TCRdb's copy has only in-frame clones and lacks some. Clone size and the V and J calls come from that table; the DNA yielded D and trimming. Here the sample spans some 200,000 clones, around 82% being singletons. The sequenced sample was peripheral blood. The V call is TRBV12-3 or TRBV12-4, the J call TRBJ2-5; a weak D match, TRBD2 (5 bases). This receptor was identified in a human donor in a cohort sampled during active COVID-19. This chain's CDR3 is CASSLHLAETQYF. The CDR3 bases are TGTGCCAGCAGTTTACACCTAGCTGAGACCCAGTACTTC.